Described below is a single TCR beta chain sequence and its context. This sample is part of a study of CD8+ T cells in alopecia areata. Following extraction, RNA underwent reverse transcription to cDNA, which served as the sequencing template. Data came from immunoSEQ multiplex PCR; TCRdb stores just in-frame clones and leaves some out. In the table there are about 150,000 clones, around 50% of which are singletons. CDR1 WSHSY and CDR2 SAAADI come from the germline V gene. The CDR3 loop spans 13 amino acids. Trimming removed 7 bases from V and 6 bases from J, with 13 bases in between. V usage is TRBV10-2 and J usage is TRBJ2-1; weak D call: TRBD2 (5 bases). The source of this sequence is a human donor with alopecia areata. The sequences come from CD8+ T cells sorted from blood, collected at week 0. The CDR3 DNA reads TGCGCCAGCACCGGGGAACCTTCCAATGAGCAGTTCTTC. This sequence encodes CASTGEPSNEQFF.